The T cell receptor (beta chain) described here comes from a study of cytomegalovirus exposure and HLA in healthy donors. A note on this clone: Its matching antigen is unknown.

Study-level points and caveats: A classifier reportedly called cytomegalovirus status with high sensitivity and specificity.

The PCR was carried out with 60 Vbeta primers and 13 Jbeta primers. TCRdb's copy holds only in-frame clones and misses some; the assay was immunoSEQ multiplex PCR. In the table there are under 250,000 clones, around 80% of which are singletons. Trimming shortened V by 7 bases and J by 2 bases, and 15 bases separated the two germline ends. Germline CDR1 and CDR2: SEHNR and FQNEAQ (reference sequence). There are 15 residues in the CDR3. This chain connects TRBV7-9 to TRBJ2-1; the D gene is possibly TRBD2 (7 bases). The TCR sequence derives from a boy younger than 18 in good health and CMV-seronegative. Sequenced sample: PBMCs. CDR3 residues: CASIPRGAPYNEQFF. The CDR3 DNA is TGTGCCAGCATCCCACGGGGGGCCCCCTACAATGAGCAGTTCTTC.